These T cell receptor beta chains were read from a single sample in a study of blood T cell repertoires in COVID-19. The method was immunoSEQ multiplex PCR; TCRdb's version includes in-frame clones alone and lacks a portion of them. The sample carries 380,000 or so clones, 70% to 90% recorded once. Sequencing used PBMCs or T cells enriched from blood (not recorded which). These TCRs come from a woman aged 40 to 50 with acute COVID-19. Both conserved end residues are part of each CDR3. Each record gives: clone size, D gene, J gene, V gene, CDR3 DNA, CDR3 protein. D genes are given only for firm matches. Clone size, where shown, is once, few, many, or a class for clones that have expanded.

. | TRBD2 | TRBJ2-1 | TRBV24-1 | TGTGCCACCAGTGATCCCGGGACTAGCGGGGGGCCGGGTTACAATGAGCAGTTCTTC | CATSDPGTSGGPGYNEQFF
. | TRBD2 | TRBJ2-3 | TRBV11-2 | TGTGCCAGCAGCTTAGTCCCTAGCGGGGGTGTTGCAGATACGCAGTATTTT | CASSLVPSGGVADTQYF
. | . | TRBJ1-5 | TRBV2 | TGTGCCAGCAGCCAGGGTCCAGGTCAGCCCCAGCATTTT | CASSQGPGQPQHF
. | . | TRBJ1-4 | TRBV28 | TGTGCCAGCAGTTGGTTGGGGGGAGCAACTAATGAAAAACTGTTTTTT | CASSWLGGATNEKLFF
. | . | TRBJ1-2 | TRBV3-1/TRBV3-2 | TGTGCCAGCTTCCAGGGTAAGGGTGGCTACACCTTC | CASFQGKGGYTF
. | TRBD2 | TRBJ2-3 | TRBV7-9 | TGTGCCATCTCAGCGGGGGGGTTAGATACGCAGTATTTT | CAISAGGLDTQYF
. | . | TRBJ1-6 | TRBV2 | TGTGCCAGCAGCTACCGGGAAGCTAATTCACCCCTCCACTTT | CASSYREANSPLHF
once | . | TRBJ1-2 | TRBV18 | TGTGCCAGCTCCCAGACAGACTATGGCTACACCTTC | CASSQTDYGYTF
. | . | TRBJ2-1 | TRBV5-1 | TGCGCCAGCAGACTTTACAATGAGCAGTTCTTC | CASRLYNEQFF
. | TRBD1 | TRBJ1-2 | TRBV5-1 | TGCGCCAGCAGCCCCGGACAGGTGGCCTACACCTTC | CASSPGQVAYTF
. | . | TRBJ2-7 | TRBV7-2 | TGTGCCAGCAGCCCTGGGCCGGGAGAGCAGTACTTC | CASSPGPGEQYF
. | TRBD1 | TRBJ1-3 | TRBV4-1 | TGCGCCAGCAGCCTGCGTCTCGACAGGGAGGGAAACACCATATATTTT | CASSLRLDREGNTIYF
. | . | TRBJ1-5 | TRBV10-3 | TGTGCCATCAGTGAGTCCGGGGATCAGCCCCAGCATTTT | CAISESGDQPQHF
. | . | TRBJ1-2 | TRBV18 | TGTGCCAGCTCACCGAAATTAGGAGGGGTTGACTATGGCTACACCTTC | CASSPKLGGVDYGYTF
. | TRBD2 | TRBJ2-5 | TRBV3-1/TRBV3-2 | TGTGCCAGCAGCCAAGTAGAAAGGGGAGGGAGGGAGACCCAGTACTTC | CASSQVERGGRETQYF
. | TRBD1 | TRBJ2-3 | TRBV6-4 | TGTGCCAGCGGGGACCGGGACAGGGCCACAGATACGCAGTATTTT | CASGDRDRATDTQYF
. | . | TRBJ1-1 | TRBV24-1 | TGTGCCACCAGTGATTATCCGCAGGGTGGCAGGATCGGCGACACTGAAGCTTTCTTT | CATSDYPQGGRIGDTEAFF
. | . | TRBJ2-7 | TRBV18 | TGTGCCAGCTCACCGAATCCGGGACAAGATTACGAGCAGTACTTC | CASSPNPGQDYEQYF
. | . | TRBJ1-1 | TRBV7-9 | TGTGCCAGCAGCTTAGAAGGGGGGGAATACACTGAAGCTTTCTTT | CASSLEGGEYTEAFF
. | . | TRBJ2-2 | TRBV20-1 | TGCAGTGCTAGTACAGGGATTGGAACCGGGGAGCTGTTTTTT | CSASTGIGTGELFF
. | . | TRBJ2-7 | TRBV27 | TGTGCCAGCAGTTGGGGAGTGGGGAGCTACGAGCAGTACTTC | CASSWGVGSYEQYF
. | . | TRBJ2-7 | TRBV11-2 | TGTGCCAGCAGCCCAGAGGTCCGGGACTCCGAGCAGTACTTC | CASSPEVRDSEQYF
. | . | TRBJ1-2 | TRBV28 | TGTGCCAGCAGTTTATATGGGGGGGGCGCGGCCCCTGGCTACACCTTC | CASSLYGGGAAPGYTF
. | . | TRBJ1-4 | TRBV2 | TGTGCCAGCAGTGTGGAGATGACTAATGAAAAACTGTTTTTT | CASSVEMTNEKLFF
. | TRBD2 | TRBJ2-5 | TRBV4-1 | TGCGCCAGCAGCCCCCGGACTAGCGGACAAGAGACCCAGTACTTC | CASSPRTSGQETQYF
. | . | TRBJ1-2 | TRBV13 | TGTGCCAGCAGCTCAAGGACTGGGACAAGTTATGGCTACACCTTC | CASSSRTGTSYGYTF
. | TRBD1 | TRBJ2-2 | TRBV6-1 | TGTGCCAGCAGTGAACAGTGGACAGGGGGCGCGAACGGGGAGCTGTTTTTT | CASSEQWTGGANGELFF
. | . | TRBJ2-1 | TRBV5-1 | TGCGCCAGCAGCTTGCCGGGCAATGAGCAGTTCTTC | CASSLPGNEQFF
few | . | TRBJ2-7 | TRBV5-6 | TGTGCCAGCAGCTTGGAACAGGGTTTTTGGTACGAGCAGTACTTC | CASSLEQGFWYEQYF
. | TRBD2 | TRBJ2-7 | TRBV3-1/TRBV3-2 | TGTGCCAGCAGCACCCTAGCGGGGGGTGGTTATTCGTACTTC | CASSTLAGGGYSYF
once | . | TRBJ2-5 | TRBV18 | TGTGCCAGCTCACCCAACGCCAGGGAGACCCAGTACTTC | CASSPNARETQYF
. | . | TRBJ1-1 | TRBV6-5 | TGTGCCAGCAGTTACTCACCGGGGGGCACTGAAGCTTTCTTT | CASSYSPGGTEAFF
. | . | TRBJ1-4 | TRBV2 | TGTGCCAGCAGGGAAGGGGAGGAATCGGGTAATGAAAAACTGTTTTTT | CASREGEESGNEKLFF
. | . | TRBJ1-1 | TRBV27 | TGTGCCAGCAGTTTAATTGGGGAGACCACTGAAGCTTTCTTT | CASSLIGETTEAFF
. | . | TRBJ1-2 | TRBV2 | TGTGCCAGCAGTGAGGGGGCTAGTGGCTACACCTTC | CASSEGASGYTF
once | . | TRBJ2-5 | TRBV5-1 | TGCGCCAGCAGCTTGGCCGGTGGAACGACCAGGGAGACCCAGTACTTC | CASSLAGGTTRETQYF
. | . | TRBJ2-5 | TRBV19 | TGTGCCAGTAGTCCCCAGGGTCCGAAGACCCAGTACTTC | CASSPQGPKTQYF
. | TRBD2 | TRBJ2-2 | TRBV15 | TGTGCCACCAACCCGGGACTAGGCGAAACCGGGGAGCTGTTTTTT | CATNPGLGETGELFF
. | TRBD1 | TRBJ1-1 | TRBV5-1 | TGCGCCAGCAGAATGGACAGGGGGAGGACTGAAGCTTTCTTT | CASRMDRGRTEAFF
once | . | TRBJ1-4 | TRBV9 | TGTGCCAGCAGCAAATCTTCGGCGGGGGGGCGCATTAATGAAAAACTGTTTTTT | CASSKSSAGGRINEKLFF
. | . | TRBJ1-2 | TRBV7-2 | TGTGCCAGCAGCCCTTCAGGGGTAGGGAGGGATGGCTACACCTTC | CASSPSGVGRDGYTF
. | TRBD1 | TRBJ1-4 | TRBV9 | TGTGCCAGCAGCCCTGGACAGGATGCAACTAATGAAAAACTGTTTTTT | CASSPGQDATNEKLFF
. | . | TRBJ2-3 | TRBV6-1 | TGTGCCAGCAGTGAAGGCGACGGGTGGGGCACAGATACGCAGTATTTT | CASSEGDGWGTDTQYF
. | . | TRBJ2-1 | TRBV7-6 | TGTGCCAGCAGCTTAGCTGAGATGAATGAGCAGTTCTTC | CASSLAEMNEQFF
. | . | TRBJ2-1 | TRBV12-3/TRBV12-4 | TGTGCCAGCAGTTTGGGCCTCAATGAGCAGTTCTTC | CASSLGLNEQFF
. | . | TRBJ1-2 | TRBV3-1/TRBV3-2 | TGTGCCAGCAGCCATTATTTGGGGCAATATGCTGGGGGCTACACCTTC | CASSHYLGQYAGGYTF
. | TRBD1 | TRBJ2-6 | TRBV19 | TGTGCCAGTAGTGGAAGGGGGCGTGGGGCCAACGTCCTGACTTTC | CASSGRGRGANVLTF
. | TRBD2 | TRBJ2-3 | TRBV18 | TGTGCCAGCTCACAACTAGCGGGGGTGGCAGATACGCAGTATTTT | CASSQLAGVADTQYF
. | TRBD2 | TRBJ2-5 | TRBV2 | TGTGCCAGCAGTGTACTAGCGGGGGTTCAAGAGACCCAGTACTTC | CASSVLAGVQETQYF
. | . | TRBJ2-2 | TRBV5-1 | TGCGCCAGCAGCCGAGACGGCGGACAAATTTCCACCGGGGAGCTGTTTTTT | CASSRDGGQISTGELFF
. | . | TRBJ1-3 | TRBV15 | TGTGCCACCAGCCCGGGGTCTGGAAACACCATATATTTT | CATSPGSGNTIYF
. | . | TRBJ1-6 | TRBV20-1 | TGCAGTGCTAGTACGGGGGGCAATGATAATTCACCCCTCCACTTT | CSASTGGNDNSPLHF
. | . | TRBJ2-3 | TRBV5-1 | TGCGCCAGCAGCTTGGGACAGACCTGGGATACGCAGTATTTT | CASSLGQTWDTQYF